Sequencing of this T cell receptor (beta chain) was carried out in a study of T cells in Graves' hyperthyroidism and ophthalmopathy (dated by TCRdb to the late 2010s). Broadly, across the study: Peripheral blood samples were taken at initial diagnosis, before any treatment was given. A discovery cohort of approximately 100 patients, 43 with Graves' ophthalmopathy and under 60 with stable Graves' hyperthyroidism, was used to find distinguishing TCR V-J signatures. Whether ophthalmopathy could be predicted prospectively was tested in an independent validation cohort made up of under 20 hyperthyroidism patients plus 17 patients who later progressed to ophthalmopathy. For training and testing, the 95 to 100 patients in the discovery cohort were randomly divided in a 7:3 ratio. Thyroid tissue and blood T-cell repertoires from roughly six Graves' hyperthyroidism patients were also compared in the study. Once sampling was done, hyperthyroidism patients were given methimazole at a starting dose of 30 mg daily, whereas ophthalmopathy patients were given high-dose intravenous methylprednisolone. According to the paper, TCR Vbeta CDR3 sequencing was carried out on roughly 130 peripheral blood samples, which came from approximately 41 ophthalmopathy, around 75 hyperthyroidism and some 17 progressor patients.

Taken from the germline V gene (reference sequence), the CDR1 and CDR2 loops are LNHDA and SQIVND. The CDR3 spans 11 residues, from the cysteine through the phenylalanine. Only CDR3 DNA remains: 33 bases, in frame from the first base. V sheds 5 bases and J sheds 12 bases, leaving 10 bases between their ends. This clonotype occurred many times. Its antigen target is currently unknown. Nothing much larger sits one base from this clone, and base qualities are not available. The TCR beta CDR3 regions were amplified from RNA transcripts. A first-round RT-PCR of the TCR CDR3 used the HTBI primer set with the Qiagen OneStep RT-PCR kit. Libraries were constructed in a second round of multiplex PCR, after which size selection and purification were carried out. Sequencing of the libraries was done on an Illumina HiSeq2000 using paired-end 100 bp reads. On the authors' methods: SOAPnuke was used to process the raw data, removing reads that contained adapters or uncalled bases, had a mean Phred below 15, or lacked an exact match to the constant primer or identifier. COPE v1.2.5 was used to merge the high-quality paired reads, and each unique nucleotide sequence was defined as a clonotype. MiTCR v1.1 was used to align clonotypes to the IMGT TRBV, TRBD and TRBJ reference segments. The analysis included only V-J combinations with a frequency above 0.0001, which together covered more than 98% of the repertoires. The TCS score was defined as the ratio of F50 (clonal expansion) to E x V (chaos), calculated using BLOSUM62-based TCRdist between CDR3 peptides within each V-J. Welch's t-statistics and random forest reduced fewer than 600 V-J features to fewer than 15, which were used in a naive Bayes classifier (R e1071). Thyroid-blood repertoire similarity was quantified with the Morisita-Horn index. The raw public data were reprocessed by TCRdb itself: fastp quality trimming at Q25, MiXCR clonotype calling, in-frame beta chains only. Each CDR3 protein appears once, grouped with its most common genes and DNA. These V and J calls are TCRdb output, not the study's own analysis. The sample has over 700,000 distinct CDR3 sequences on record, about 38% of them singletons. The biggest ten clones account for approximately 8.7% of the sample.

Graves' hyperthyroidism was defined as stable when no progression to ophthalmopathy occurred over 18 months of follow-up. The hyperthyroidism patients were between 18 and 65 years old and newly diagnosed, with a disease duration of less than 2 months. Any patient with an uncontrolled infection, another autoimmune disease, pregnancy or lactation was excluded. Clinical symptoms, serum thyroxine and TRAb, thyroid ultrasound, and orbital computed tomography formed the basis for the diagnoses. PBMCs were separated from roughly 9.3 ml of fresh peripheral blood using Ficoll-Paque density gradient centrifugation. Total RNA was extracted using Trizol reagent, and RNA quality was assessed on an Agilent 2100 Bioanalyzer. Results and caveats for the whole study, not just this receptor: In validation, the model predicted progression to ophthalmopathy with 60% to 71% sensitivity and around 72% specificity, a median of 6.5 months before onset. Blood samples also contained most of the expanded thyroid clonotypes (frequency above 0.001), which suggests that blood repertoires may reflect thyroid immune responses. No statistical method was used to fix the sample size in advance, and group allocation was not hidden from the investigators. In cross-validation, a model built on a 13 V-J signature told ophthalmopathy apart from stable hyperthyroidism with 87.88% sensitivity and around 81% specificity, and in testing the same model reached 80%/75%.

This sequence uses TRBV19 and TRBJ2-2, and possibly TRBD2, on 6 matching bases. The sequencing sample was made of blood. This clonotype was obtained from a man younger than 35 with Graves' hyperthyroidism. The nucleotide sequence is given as TGTGCCAGTAGTCCCGGGACTCAGCTGTTTTTT. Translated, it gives CASSPGTQLFF.